These 8 T cell receptor beta chains were all obtained from the same sample, sequenced in a study of graft-versus-host responses after intestinal transplantation. TCRdb keeps only in-frame clones here, not all; method: immunoSEQ multiplex PCR. Counted here are 40,000 to 45,000 clones, about 90% occurring once; the ten biggest clones make up around 2.5%. The sequencing used PBMCs, collected approximately 320 days after intestinal transplant. Every receptor here comes from a human patient who received an intestinal transplant, so some T cells may come from the graft donor.

The chain uses TRBV10-3 and TRBJ2-7; the match to TRBD2 covers 8 bases. Germline values: CDR1 ENHRY, CDR2 SYGVKD. The V gene end was trimmed by 5 bases and the J gene end by 2 bases; junction bases not matched to a gene: 11. The CDR3 runs to 16 residues. The CDR3 sequence: CAISPKAGGTAYEQYF. The CDR3 DNA reads TGTGCCATCAGTCCCAAGGCGGGGGGAACCGCCTACGAGCAGTACTTC.

This clone was picked up one time. CDR3 sequence (DNA): TGTGCCAGCAGCTCAGGGGCGACAGATGAAGCTTTCTTT. It codes for CASSSGATDEAFF. V and J are TRBV7-9 and TRBJ1-1, with D tentatively TRBD1 (6 bases). Germline CDR1 reads SEHNR; CDR2 reads FQNEAQ (reference sequence). V lost 4 bases to trimming and J lost 7 bases, with 13 bases between them. The CDR3 sequence is 13 residues long.

Details on this clone: This sample also contains other DNA sequences that code for the same CDR3. This chain uses TRBV10-2 with TRBJ2-3; TRBD2 aligns across 7 bases. In germline, CDR1 is WSHSY, CDR2 SAAADI. This CDR3 contains 14 residues. J gave up 1 base and V 2 bases, and 0 bases lay outside the gene matches. The DNA for the CDR3 is TGCGCCAGCAGTGAGAGCGGGGGCACAGATACGCAGTATTTT. Its protein product is CASSESGGTDTQYF.

This sequence joins TRBV7-3 and TRBJ2-3; 10 bases align to TRBD1. After removal of 5 bases from V and 6 bases from J, the junction contained 8 bases not matched to a gene. CDR1 SGHTA and CDR2 FQGTGA come from the germline V gene. The CDR3 extends over 15 amino acids. CDR3 protein: CASSQGQGIVDTQYF. Here the CDR3 DNA reads TGTGCCAGCAGCCAGGGACAGGGGATAGTGGATACGCAGTATTTT.

V usage is TRBV7-9 and J usage is TRBJ1-2; TRBD1 agrees at 9 bases. The CDR3 consists of 17 residues. The V segment lost 1 base and the J segment 5 bases; nucleotides outside the gene matches: 11. Germline V gene lookup returns CDR1 SEHNR and CDR2 FQNEAQ (reference sequence). Written as DNA, the CDR3 is TGTGCCAGCAGCTTAGAAGGTTCCAGGACAGGGGTATATGGCTACACCTTC. As protein: CASSLEGSRTGVYGYTF.

This chain uses TRBV19 with TRBJ2-7; D remains unclear. V was shortened by 1 base and J by 1 base, with 5 bases between the two germline ends. This CDR3 has 13 amino acids. Per germline, CDR1 LNHDA and CDR2 SQIVND (reference sequence). The DNA for the CDR3 is TGTGCCAGTAGTATAGGGTCGTCCTACGAGCAGTACTTC. This sequence encodes CASSIGSSYEQYF.

This chain links TRBV7-3 with TRBJ1-1; 7 bases match TRBD1. This CDR3 has 14 residues. The V gene end was trimmed by 5 bases and the J gene end by 1 base; junction bases not matched to a gene: 4. Germline V gene sequence: CDR1 SGHTA, CDR2 FQGTGA. The CDR3 spells CASSPRGGNTEAFF. For the CDR3, the DNA is TGTGCCAGCAGCCCCAGGGGGGGGAACACTGAAGCTTTCTTT.

This clone qualifies as medium-sized. The genes are TRBV14 and TRBJ2-1; D unclear. This CDR3 contains 12 residues. The V end was cut by 4 bases, the J end by 7 bases, with 8 bases between. The germline CDR1 and CDR2 sequences are SGHDN and FVKESK. The CDR3 loop is CASSPNRNEQFF. In nucleotides, the CDR3 is TGTGCCAGCAGCCCTAACCGAAATGAGCAGTTCTTC.